The clone carrying this T cell receptor beta chain was recorded at least ten times. Its specificity is unknown. The junction shows a germline mismatch at one end, possibly a read error. Germline-derived CDR1 and CDR2 are SGHRS and YFSETQ. This CDR3 has 13 amino acids. TCRdb re-called the 5' RACE reads with MiXCR, one entry per CDR3 protein. The table includes about 390,000 distinct CDR3 sequences, approximately 20% detected once. This specimen comes from a study of CD8 T cells in ankylosing spondylitis. Findings and limits, study-wide: One TCR beta motif, made up of roughly eight highly homologous variants, appeared characteristic of ankylosing spondylitis blood.

Source material: blood, either unsorted or a sorted T cell fraction (not recorded which). V is TRBV5-1 and J is TRBJ2-2; possibly TRBD1 for D (5 bases). This TCR was recovered from a male donor with ankylosing spondylitis. CDR3 amino acids: CASSLDRTGELFF. CDR3 in DNA: TGTGCCAGCAGCTTAGACAGAACCGGGGAGCTGTTTTTT. The whole variable domain, remainder taken from reference TRBV5-1 and TRBJ2-2, is KAGVTQTPRYLIKTRGQQVTLSCSPISGHRSVSWYQQTPGQGLQFLFEYFSETQRNKGNFPGRFSGRQFSNSRSEMNVSTLELGDSALYLCASSLDRTGELFFGEGSRLTVL.